Each of the 18 T cell receptor beta chains below was sequenced from the same sample in a study of blood T cell repertoires in COVID-19. The protocol was immunoSEQ multiplex PCR, while the TCRdb copy is restricted to in-frame clones and leaves out a portion. Altogether fewer than 25,000 clones are present, 86% being singletons, with the ten largest covering less than 5.5%. The sequencing input was peripheral blood. The receptor source for this set is a man in his fifties or sixties with active COVID-19.

The genes are TRBV5-4 and TRBJ2-3; the D is unclear. Trimming took 1 base from V and 2 from J, leaving 8 bases between them. Germline values: CDR1 SGHNT, CDR2 YYREEE (reference sequence). The CDR3 has 14 amino acids. The CDR3 nucleotides read TGTGCCAGCAGCTTGCTAGGAAACACAGATACGCAGTATTTT. Translated: CASSLLGNTDTQYF.

The chain carries TRBV9 and TRBJ2-5; 7 nucleotides agree with TRBD1. Germline V lookup: CDR1 SGDLS, CDR2 YYNGEE. The CDR3 has 13 residues. Trimming cost V 4 bases and J 7 bases; bases outside gene matches: 7. The CDR3 loop is CASSTGEMGTQYF. DNA of the CDR3: TGTGCCAGCAGCACAGGGGAGATGGGGACCCAGTACTTC.

The chain links TRBV14 to TRBJ2-3, with TRBD1 identical over 9 bases. The trim removed 1 base at V and 6 bases at J, leaving 5 bases unmatched. Per the germline V gene, CDR1 is SGHDN and CDR2 is FVKESK. This CDR3 contains 15 residues. The CDR3 is CASSQGRDRVDTQYF. CDR3 DNA: TGTGCCAGCAGCCAAGGCCGGGACAGGGTGGATACGCAGTATTTT. The full variable domain, in which reference TRBV14 and TRBJ2-3 provide the parts outside the CDR3, is EAGVTQFPSHSVIEKGQTVTLRCDPISGHDNLYWYRRVMGKEIKFLLHFVKESKQDESGMPNNRFLAERTGGTYSTLKVQPAELEDSGVYFCASSQGRDRVDTQYFGPGTRLTVL.

The V gene is TRBV5-4, the J gene TRBJ1-2; D not certain. CDR1 is SGHNT, CDR2 YYREEE, per germline (reference sequence). Trimming took 4 bases from V and 5 from J, leaving 15 bases between them. The CDR3 is 14 residues long. CDR3 coding DNA: TGTGCCAGCAGCCGCGGATCCCTTTCTTATGGCTACACCTTC. Amino acid sequence: CASSRGSLSYGYTF.

This chain joins TRBV6-5 and TRBJ2-5; D is possibly TRBD1 (6 bases). V was trimmed by 7 bases and J by 2 bases, leaving 11 bases between them. Germline V gene data show CDR1 as MNHEY and CDR2 as SVGAGI. This CDR3 is 13 amino acids long. CDR3 coding DNA: TGTGCCAGCATGAGGACAGAACAAGAGACCCAGTACTTC. It is translated as CASMRTEQETQYF.

This clone was observed a handful of times. This chain uses TRBV6-4 with TRBJ2-3; 8 positions match TRBD2. Germline CDR1 reads MRHNA; CDR2 reads SNTAGT. There are 15 residues in the CDR3. The V and J ends lost 4 bases and 2 bases, in that order; junction bases with no gene match: 5. In nucleotides, the CDR3 is TGTGCCAGCAGTGCTAGCGGGCGCCTCACAGATACGCAGTATTTT. Its protein product is CASSASGRLTDTQYF.

V and J are TRBV7-9 and TRBJ1-1, with 8 bases aligning to TRBD1. V shed 5 bases and J 6 bases; nucleotides not matched to a gene: 8. The CDR3 runs to 14 residues. CDR1 and CDR2 (germline): SEHNR, FQNEAQ (reference sequence). The CDR3 sequence: CASSGQGTYAEAFF. The CDR3 region has the DNA TGTGCCAGCAGCGGACAGGGAACTTACGCTGAAGCTTTCTTT.

The chain links TRBV12-5 to TRBJ2-3; possible D gene TRBD1, 6 bases. V shed 6 bases and J shed 2 bases, with 15 bases lying between them. The CDR3 spans 15 residues. In germline, CDR1 is LGHNT, CDR2 FRNRAP. The CDR3 protein is CASGPDRLYTDTQYF. As DNA, the CDR3 is TGTGCTAGTGGCCCGGACAGACTTTACACAGATACGCAGTATTTT.

CDR3 residues: CASSLFGQPPDTQYF. The DNA for the CDR3 is TGTGCCAGCAGCTTATTTGGACAGCCGCCAGATACGCAGTATTTT. V usage is TRBV7-3 and J usage is TRBJ2-3, with D possibly TRBD1 on 6 matching bases. Trimming took off 2 bases at V and 4 bases at J, with 13 bases between the two ends. Germline CDR1 is SGHTA and CDR2 is FQGTGA. The CDR3 is made up of 15 amino acids.

The chain recombines TRBV5-1 with TRBJ2-2; 8 bases are a match to TRBD2. Germline CDR1 reads SGHRS; CDR2 reads YFSETQ. This CDR3 is built from 15 residues. Trimming took 1 base from V and 5 from J; bases not matched to a gene: 4. CDR3 nucleotides: TGCGCCAGCAGCTTGTGGGCTAGCGGGACCGGGGAGCTGTTTTTT. As protein: CASSLWASGTGELFF.

The rearrangement uses TRBV6-2 or TRBV6-3 and TRBJ2-2, with D tentatively TRBD2 (5 bases). The germline gives CDR1 MNHEY, CDR2 SVGEGT. The length of the CDR3 is 16 residues. Trimming took 4 bases from V and 0 from J, leaving 12 bases between them. This chain's CDR3 is CASSSGDYANTGELFF. The CDR3 region has the DNA TGTGCCAGCAGTTCCGGAGACTACGCGAACACCGGGGAGCTGTTTTTT.

The chain uses TRBV3-1 (or the pseudogene TRBV3-2) and TRBJ1-1; no firm D call. The CDR3 covers 14 residues. V dropped 7 bases and J dropped 2 bases, with 14 bases sitting between them. In germline, CDR1 is LGHDT, CDR2 YNNKEL (reference sequence). The DNA for the CDR3 is TGTGCCAGCACCGAGTATGCCCAAAACACTGAAGCTTTCTTT. Translation gives CASTEYAQNTEAFF.

J is TRBJ1-2 and V is TRBV11-3; 9 bases are shared with TRBD1. The CDR3 contains 16 residues. In germline, CDR1 is SGHNT, CDR2 YENEEA. The V and J ends lost 4 bases and 3 bases, in that order; junction bases with no gene match: 9. The CDR3 nucleotides are TGTGCCAGCAGCTATCATTCCCGGGACAGGGACTATGGCTACACCTTC. Encoded protein: CASSYHSRDRDYGYTF.

This sequence joins TRBV6-2 or TRBV6-3 and TRBJ2-1; TRBD1 aligns across 7 bases. CDR1 is MNHEY and CDR2 is SVGEGT in the germline V gene. Germline trimming cut 2 bases from V and 6 bases from J; bases unmatched to any gene: 7. The length of the CDR3 is 15 residues. CDR3: CASSYGIGTVNEQFF. The DNA for the CDR3 is TGTGCCAGCAGTTACGGTATCGGGACAGTCAATGAGCAGTTCTTC.

The genes are TRBV3-1 (or the pseudogene TRBV3-2) and TRBJ2-5; 11 bases align to TRBD2. Germline V gives CDR1 LGHDT, CDR2 YNNKEL (reference sequence). The ends lost 4 bases at V and 5 bases at J; junction bases unmatched: 6. The CDR3 loop spans 15 amino acids. The CDR3 coding sequence is TGTGCCAGCAGCCTCACTAGCGGGAGCGGGGAGACCCAGTACTTC. It specifies CASSLTSGSGETQYF.

As DNA, the CDR3 is TGTGCCAGCAGCCCACCCGGGGGGGCCAAAGATACGCAGTATTTT. Its translation is CASSPPGGAKDTQYF. This chain uses TRBV2 with TRBJ2-3; 8 nucleotides match TRBD2. This CDR3 is 15 amino acids long. Losses at the gene ends were 6 bases for V and 5 bases for J; bases not matched to a gene: 10. The germline gives CDR1 SNHLY, CDR2 FYNNEI. The whole variable domain, filled in from reference TRBV2 and TRBJ2-3, reads EPEVTQTPSHQVTQMGQEVILRCVPISNHLYFYWYRQILGQKVEFLVSFYNNEISEKSEIFDDQFSVERPDGSNFTLKIRSTKLEDSAMYFCASSPPGGAKDTQYFGPGTRLTVL.

The chain recombines TRBV3-1 (or the pseudogene TRBV3-2) with TRBJ1-2, with D possibly TRBD1 on 6 matching bases. CDR1 is LGHDT and CDR2 is YNNKEL in the germline V gene (reference sequence). Trimming removed 3 bases at V and 3 bases at J, with 26 bases between. This CDR3 is 19 amino acids long. The CDR3 reads CASSHNTDTYRERDYGYTF. CDR3 nucleotides: TGTGCCAGCAGCCATAACACAGATACATACAGGGAACGGGACTATGGCTACACCTTC.

V usage is TRBV11-3 and J usage is TRBJ2-5, with 13 bases that match TRBD2. Per the germline V gene, CDR1 is SGHNT and CDR2 is YENEEA. CDR3 size: 15 residues. The J segment lost 1 base and the V segment lost 5 bases, leaving 1 base of the junction unmatched. CDR3 amino acids: CASSGTSGVQETQYF. CDR3 in DNA: TGTGCCAGCAGCGGGACTAGCGGGGTCCAAGAGACCCAGTACTTC.